One and the same sample provided the 13 T cell receptor beta chains below, sequenced in a study of cytomegalovirus exposure and HLA in healthy donors. In the PCR, 60 Vbeta and 13 Jbeta primers were used. This table comes from immunoSEQ multiplex PCR, and its TCRdb copy is limited to in-frame clones, with some not included. The sample carries 110,000 to 150,000 clones, 82% recorded once. Source material: PBMCs. These TCRs come from a man aged 18 to 35 in good health and CMV-seropositive.

The CDR3 spells CASSEGRHQPQHF. In DNA form, the CDR3 reads TGTGCCAGCAGTGAAGGGCGGCATCAGCCCCAGCATTTT. The chain uses TRBV6-1 and TRBJ1-5; D unresolved. Trimming took off 1 base at V and 5 bases at J, with 6 bases between the two ends. CDR3 length: 13 amino acids. Germline values: CDR1 MNHNS, CDR2 SASEGT.

This clone was counted once. The V call is TRBV2, the J call TRBJ1-4, with 7 bases lining up with TRBD1. V dropped 2 bases and J dropped 7; count of bases not matched to a gene: 4. Germline-derived CDR1 and CDR2 are SNHLY and FYNNEI. This CDR3 comprises 14 residues. Here the CDR3 reads CASSERGRGEKLFF. The CDR3 nucleotides read TGTGCCAGCAGTGAAAGGGGGCGAGGTGAAAAACTGTTTTTT. Filled out from reference TRBV2 and TRBJ1-4, the complete variable domain reads EPEVTQTPSHQVTQMGQEVILRCVPISNHLYFYWYRQILGQKVEFLVSFYNNEISEKSEIFDDQFSVERPDGSNFTLKIRSTKLEDSAMYFCASSERGRGEKLFFGSGTQLSVL.

The rearrangement joins TRBV11-1 to TRBJ1-1; D remains ambiguous. The CDR3 extends over 14 amino acids. Trimming took off 2 bases at V and 1 base at J, with 8 bases between the two ends. In germline, CDR1 is SGHAT, CDR2 FQDESV (reference sequence). The CDR3: CASSLRGGNTEAFF. CDR3 DNA: TGTGCCAGCAGCTTAAGAGGAGGGAACACTGAAGCTTTCTTT.

The chain couples TRBV2 to TRBJ1-2, with TRBD1 identical over 9 bases. Germline V gives CDR1 SNHLY, CDR2 FYNNEI. With 5 bases clipped from V and 6 bases from J, the junction kept 1 base outside the gene matches. There are 12 residues in the CDR3. Here the CDR3 DNA reads TGTGCCAGCAGTCGGACAGGGGATGGCTACACCTTC. As protein: CASSRTGDGYTF.

This chain uses TRBV7-2 with TRBJ2-7, with 7 bases aligning to TRBD2. The CDR3 length is 18 residues. The germline V gene has CDR1 SGHTA and CDR2 FQGNSA. Trimming cost V 0 bases and J 1 base; bases outside gene matches: 12. As DNA, the CDR3 is TGTGCCAGCAGCTTAGCAGGGACCGGGGGGACGATGTCCTACGAGCAGTACTTC. Residues: CASSLAGTGGTMSYEQYF.

The chain uses TRBV19 and TRBJ2-5; TRBD1 matches at 8 bases. CDR1 LNHDA and CDR2 SQIVND come from the germline V gene (reference sequence). The CDR3 is made up of 13 amino acids. Unmatched junction bases numbered 5, after V lost 7 bases and J lost 4 bases. The CDR3 is CASIRGPGETQYF. CDR3 nucleotides: TGTGCCAGTATCAGGGGGCCGGGAGAGACCCAGTACTTC.

This rearrangement joins TRBV6-5 to TRBJ1-1; D is perhaps TRBD1 (5 bases). The CDR3 is made up of 15 amino acids. Looked up from germline, CDR1 is MNHEY and CDR2 is SVGAGI. The V and J ends lost 2 bases and 6 bases respectively, with 16 bases between them. The CDR3, as DNA: TGTGCCAGCAGTTACGTAGGTGGGGGGAGGGCTGAAGCTTTCTTT. It translates to CASSYVGGGRAEAFF.

CDR3 sequence reads: CASRDLAGNNEQFF. CDR3 coding DNA: TGTGCCAGTAGGGATTTAGCGGGAAACAATGAGCAGTTCTTC. The genes are TRBV19 and TRBJ2-1; 8 bases are shared with TRBD2. CDR1 LNHDA and CDR2 SQIVND come from the germline V gene (reference sequence). V gave up 6 bases and J gave up 5 bases; unmatched junction bases: 6. The length of the CDR3 is 14 residues. Variable domain in full (rest from reference TRBV19 and TRBJ2-1): DGGITQSPKYLFRKEGQNVTLSCEQNLNHDAMYWYRQDPGQGLRLIYYSQIVNDFQKGDIAEGYSVSREKKESFPLTVTSAQKNPTAFYLCASRDLAGNNEQFFGPGTRLTVL.

The chain links TRBV29-1 to TRBJ1-3, with D uncertain. V was shortened by 5 bases and J by 0 bases, with 14 bases between the two germline ends. This CDR3 has 15 residues. Looked up from germline, CDR1 is SQVTM and CDR2 is ANQGSEA. The CDR3 protein is CSVSTSLSSGNTIYF. The CDR3 nucleotides read TGCAGCGTTTCCACGTCCTTGAGCTCTGGAAACACCATATATTTT.

A single count supports this clone. The chain uses TRBV27 and TRBJ1-1; 8 nucleotides align to TRBD1. Unmatched junction bases numbered 8, after V lost 5 bases and J lost 3 bases. Germline V CDR1 and CDR2: MNHEY, SMNVEV (reference sequence). This CDR3 has 15 amino acids. This chain's CDR3 is CASSSGQGGDTEAFF. The CDR3 nucleotides read TGTGCCAGCAGTAGCGGACAGGGAGGGGACACTGAAGCTTTCTTT.

The V call is TRBV10-3, the J call TRBJ2-3; D not resolved. This CDR3 has 16 amino acids. CDR1 ENHRY and CDR2 SYGVKD come from the germline V gene. V was clipped by 0 bases and J by 1 base, with 11 bases between them. The DNA of the CDR3 is TGTGCCATCAGTGAGTCGAAGGCAGGTCGCACAGATACGCAGTATTTT. Amino acid sequence: CAISESKAGRTDTQYF.

This chain uses TRBV7-8 with TRBJ2-5; D uncertain. The CDR3 consists of 11 residues. CDR1 SGHVS and CDR2 FQNEAQ come from the germline V gene. Trimming shortened V by 4 bases and J by 2 bases, and 2 bases separated the two germline ends. The CDR3 coding sequence is TGTGCCAGCAGCTCACAAGAGACCCAGTACTTC. Translating gives CASSSQETQYF.

The rearrangement links TRBV10-1 to TRBJ2-2; maybe TRBD2 (6 bases). Germline values: CDR1 WNHNN, CDR2 SYGVQD (reference sequence). V lost 0 bases, J lost 4 bases, and 18 bases lay in between. CDR3 length: 18 residues. For the CDR3, the DNA is TGCGCCAGCAGTGAGTCTCAGACTACCGGCGGGGCCACCGGGGAGCTGTTTTTT. Protein product: CASSESQTTGGATGELFF.